The sequence of this T cell receptor beta chain was determined in a study of beta chain features in type 1 diabetes. This clone came up a few times. The target antigen is unknown. Germline V gene sequence: CDR1 SGHTA, CDR2 FQGNSA. The V and J ends lost 1 base and 3 bases respectively, with 10 bases between them. This CDR3 is built from 15 residues. The sequenced template was cDNA made from the entire isolated RNA. The table came from immunoSEQ multiplex PCR; TCRdb's copy has only in-frame clones and leaves some out. The sample lists about 280,000 clones; roughly 15% were seen once. Study-wide points: People with Type 1 diabetes carried modestly yet significantly shorter TCRB CDR3s in all four CD4+ subsets. HLA influence on TCRB rearrangement stayed unresolved here. Patients showed naive, central memory and Treg TCRB repertoires that appeared more similar than those of healthy donors.

This chain uses TRBV7-2 with TRBJ1-5; D is ambiguous. This receptor was obtained from a man aged 18 to 35 with type 1 diabetes. The sample comprised naive CD4+ T cells from blood. For the CDR3, the DNA is TGTGCCAGCAGCTTAGGGTCAGTCATCAATCAGCCCCAGCATTTT. Amino acids: CASSLGSVINQPQHF. Full variable domain (remainder filled in from reference TRBV7-2 and TRBJ1-5): GAGVSQSPSNKVTEKGKDVELRCDPISGHTALYWYRQSLGQGLEFLIYFQGNSAPDKSGLPSDRFSAERTGGSVSTLTIQRTQQEDSAVYLCASSLGSVINQPQHFGDGTRLSIL.